A single TCR beta chain is shown here with its context. The CDR3 is made up of 13 amino acids. The V end was cut by 4 bases, the J end by 3 bases, with 10 bases between. Germline CDR1 reads WNHNN; CDR2 reads SYGVQD (reference sequence). The sample is drawn from a study of blood T cell repertoires in COVID-19. On the study more broadly: Acute and convalescent COVID-19 samples came from the United States, Italy and Spain. T cells, B-cell-depleted T cells, or PBMCs provided the cDNA or gDNA that served as material.

Study processing details: Estimation of nucleated cell counts relied on the amplification of reference gene primers. Libraries were prepared by immunoSEQ multiplex PCR; TCRdb keeps only in-frame clonotypes and omits some of them. The V and J calls and clone size were taken over from that table, and D and trimming were inferred from the DNA. Of about 270,000 clones listed, roughly 85% are singletons. The receptor's source is a human donor in a cohort sampled during active COVID-19. The chain combines TRBV10-1 with TRBJ2-7; no clear D gene. The sample was peripheral blood. The CDR3, as DNA: TGCGCCAGCAGTGGAGGCTATAACTACGAGCAGTACTTC. Its protein is CASSGGYNYEQYF.